The clone carrying this T cell receptor beta chain has at least ten counts. Time point denoted: persistent/refractory GD, antithyroid drugs over 5 years with positive TRAb. Researchers made the TCR library from RNA that was extracted from PBMCs. This sample is part of a study of regulatory T cells in long-lasting Graves disease. Germline loops: CDR1 MNHNS, CDR2 SASEGT. V shed 5 bases and J shed 1 base, with 14 bases lying between them. This CDR3 has 15 amino acids. Building of the TCR beta libraries involved iRepertoire HTBI primers and Arm-PCR of CDR3 regions. TCRdb recomputed calls from the multiplex PCR reads with MiXCR, one row per CDR3 protein. In the table there are about 470,000 distinct CDR3 sequences, 20% to 25% of which are singletons.

The TCR was taken from a female donor with Graves disease. V gene TRBV6-1 combines with J gene TRBJ2-5; the D gene could be TRBD1 or TRBD2 (5 bases each). This material consisted of peripheral blood mononuclear cells (PBMCs), taken when the disease was refractory, from a patient treated with antithyroid drugs. The CDR3: CASSRLGALQETQYF. The CDR3 DNA is TGTGCCAGCAGTAGACTCGGGGCCCTCCAAGAGACCCAGTACTTC.